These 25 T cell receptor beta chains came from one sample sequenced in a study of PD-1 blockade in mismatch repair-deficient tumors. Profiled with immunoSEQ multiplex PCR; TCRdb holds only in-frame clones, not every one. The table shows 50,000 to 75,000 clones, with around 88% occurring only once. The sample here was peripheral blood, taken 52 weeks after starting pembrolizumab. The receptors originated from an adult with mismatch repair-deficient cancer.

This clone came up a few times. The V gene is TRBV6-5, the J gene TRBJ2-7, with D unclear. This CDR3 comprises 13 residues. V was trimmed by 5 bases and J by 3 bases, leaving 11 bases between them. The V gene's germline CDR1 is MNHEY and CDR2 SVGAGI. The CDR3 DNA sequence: TGTGCCAGCAGTAGAGGACGCAGCTACGAGCAGTACTTC. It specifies CASSRGRSYEQYF.

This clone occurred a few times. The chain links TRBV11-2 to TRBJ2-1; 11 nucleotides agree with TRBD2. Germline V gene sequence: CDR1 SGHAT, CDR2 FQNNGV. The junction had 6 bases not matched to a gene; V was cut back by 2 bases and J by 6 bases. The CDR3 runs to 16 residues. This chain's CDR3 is CASSLLGTSGLNEQFF. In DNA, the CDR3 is TGTGCCAGCAGCTTACTCGGGACTAGCGGACTCAATGAGCAGTTCTTC.

This CDR3 is CASSSRREGGETQYF. The CDR3 DNA is TGTGCCAGCAGTTCCCGAAGGGAGGGTGGAGAGACCCAGTACTTC. The chain couples TRBV25-1 to TRBJ2-5, with TRBD2 matching 7 bases. CDR3 size: 15 residues. V lost 5 bases to trimming and J lost 4 bases; unmatched junction nucleotides: 10. Germline V gene sequence: CDR1 MGHDK, CDR2 SYGVNS. Variable domain in full (rest from reference TRBV25-1 and TRBJ2-5): EADIYQTPRYLVIGTGKKITLECSQTMGHDKMYWYQQDPGMELHLIHYSYGVNSTEKGDLSSESTVSRIRTEHFPLTLESARPSHTSQYLCASSSRREGGETQYFGPGTRLLVL.

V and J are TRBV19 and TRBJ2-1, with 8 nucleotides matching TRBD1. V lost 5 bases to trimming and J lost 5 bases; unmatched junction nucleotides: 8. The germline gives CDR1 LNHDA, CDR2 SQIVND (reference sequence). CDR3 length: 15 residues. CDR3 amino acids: CASSPLTGADNEQFF. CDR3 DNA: TGTGCCAGTAGTCCATTGACAGGGGCGGACAATGAGCAGTTCTTC.

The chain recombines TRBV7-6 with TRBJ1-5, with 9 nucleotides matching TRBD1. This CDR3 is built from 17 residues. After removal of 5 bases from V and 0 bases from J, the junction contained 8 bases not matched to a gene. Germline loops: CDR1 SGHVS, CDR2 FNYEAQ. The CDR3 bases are TGTGCCAGCAGCCCGGGGGACAGGGAATTTAGCAATCAGCCCCAGCATTTT. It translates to CASSPGDREFSNQPQHF.

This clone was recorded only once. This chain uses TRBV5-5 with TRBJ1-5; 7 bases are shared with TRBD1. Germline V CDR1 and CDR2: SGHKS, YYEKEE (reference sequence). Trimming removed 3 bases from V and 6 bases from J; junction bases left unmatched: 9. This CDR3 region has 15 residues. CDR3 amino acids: CASSYEGARGQPQHF. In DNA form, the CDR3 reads TGTGCCAGCAGCTATGAGGGGGCGCGGGGTCAGCCCCAGCATTTT.

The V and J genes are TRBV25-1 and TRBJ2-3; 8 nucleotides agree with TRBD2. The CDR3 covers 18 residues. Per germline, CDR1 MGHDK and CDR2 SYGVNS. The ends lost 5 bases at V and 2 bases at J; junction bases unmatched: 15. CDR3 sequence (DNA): TGTGCCAGCAGTACTCGGAACACTAGCGGAGGGCACACAGATACGCAGTATTTT. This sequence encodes CASSTRNTSGGHTDTQYF.

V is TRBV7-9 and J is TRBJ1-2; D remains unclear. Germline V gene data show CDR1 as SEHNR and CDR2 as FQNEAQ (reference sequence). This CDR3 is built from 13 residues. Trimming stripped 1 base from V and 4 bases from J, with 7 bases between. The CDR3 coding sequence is TGTGCCAGCAGCTTAGGAGGATTCTATGGCTACACCTTC. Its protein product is CASSLGGFYGYTF.

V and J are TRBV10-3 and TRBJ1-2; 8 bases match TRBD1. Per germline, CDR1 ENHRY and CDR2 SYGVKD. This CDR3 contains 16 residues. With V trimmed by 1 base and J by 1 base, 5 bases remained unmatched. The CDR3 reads CAISELDRVINYGYTF. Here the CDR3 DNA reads TGTGCCATCAGTGAGTTGGACAGGGTGATTAACTATGGCTACACCTTC.

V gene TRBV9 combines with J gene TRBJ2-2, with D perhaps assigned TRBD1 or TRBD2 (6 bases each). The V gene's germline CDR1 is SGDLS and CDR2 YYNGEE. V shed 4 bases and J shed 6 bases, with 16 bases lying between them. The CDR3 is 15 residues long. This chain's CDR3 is CASSSKDRGPGELFF. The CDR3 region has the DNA TGTGCCAGCAGCTCGAAGGATCGGGGGCCCGGGGAGCTGTTTTTT. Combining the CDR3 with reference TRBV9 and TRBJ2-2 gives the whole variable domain DSGVTQTPKHLITATGQRVTLRCSPRSGDLSVYWYQQSLDQGLQFLIQYYNGEERAKGNILERFSAQQFPDLHSELNLSSLELGDSALYFCASSSKDRGPGELFFGEGSRLTVL.

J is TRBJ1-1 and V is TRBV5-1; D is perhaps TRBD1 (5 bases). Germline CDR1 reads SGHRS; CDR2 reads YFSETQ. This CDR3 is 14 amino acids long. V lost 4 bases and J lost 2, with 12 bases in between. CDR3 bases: TGCGCCAGCAGCGCAGGACATACCAACACTGAAGCTTTCTTT. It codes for CASSAGHTNTEAFF.

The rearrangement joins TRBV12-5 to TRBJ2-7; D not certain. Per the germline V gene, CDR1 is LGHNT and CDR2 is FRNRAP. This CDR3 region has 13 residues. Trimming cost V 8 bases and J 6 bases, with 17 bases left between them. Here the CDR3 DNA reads TGTGCTAGTTCCTCGCCTCGGGTTGCCGAGCAGTACTTC. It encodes CASSSPRVAEQYF.

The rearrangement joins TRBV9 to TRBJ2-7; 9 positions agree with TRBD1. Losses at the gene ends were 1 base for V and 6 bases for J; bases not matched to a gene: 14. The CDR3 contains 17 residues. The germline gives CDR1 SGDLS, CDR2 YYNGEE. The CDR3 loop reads CASSVNTPGQGLREQYF. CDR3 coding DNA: TGTGCCAGCAGCGTAAATACCCCGGGACAGGGACTACGCGAGCAGTACTTC.

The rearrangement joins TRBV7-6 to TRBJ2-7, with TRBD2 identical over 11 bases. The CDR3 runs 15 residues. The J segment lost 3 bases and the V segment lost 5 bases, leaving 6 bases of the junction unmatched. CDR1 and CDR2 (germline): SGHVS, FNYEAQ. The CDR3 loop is CASSHSGRAFYEQYF. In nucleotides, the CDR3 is TGTGCCAGCAGCCATAGCGGGAGGGCCTTCTACGAGCAGTACTTC.

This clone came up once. CDR3 in amino acids: CASSTEALNTEAFF. CDR3 coding DNA: TGTGCCAGTAGTACGGAGGCGCTGAACACTGAAGCTTTCTTT. The rearrangement joins TRBV19 to TRBJ1-1; D is unresolved. The CDR3 extends over 14 amino acids. V was cut by 4 bases and J by 0 bases, with 9 bases left in between. The germline V gene encodes CDR1 LNHDA and CDR2 SQIVND (reference sequence).

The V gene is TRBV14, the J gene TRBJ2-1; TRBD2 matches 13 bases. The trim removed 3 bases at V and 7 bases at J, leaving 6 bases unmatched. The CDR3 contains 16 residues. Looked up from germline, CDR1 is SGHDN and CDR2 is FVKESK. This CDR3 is CASSHTSGRGSNEQFF. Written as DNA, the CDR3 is TGTGCCAGCAGCCATACTAGCGGGAGGGGCAGTAATGAGCAGTTCTTC.

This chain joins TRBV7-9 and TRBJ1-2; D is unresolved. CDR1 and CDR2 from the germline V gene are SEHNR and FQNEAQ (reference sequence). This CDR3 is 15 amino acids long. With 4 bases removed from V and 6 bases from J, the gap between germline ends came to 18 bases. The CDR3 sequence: CASSSRGSTGNGYTF. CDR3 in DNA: TGTGCCAGCAGCTCCCGGGGATCAACGGGTAATGGCTACACCTTC.

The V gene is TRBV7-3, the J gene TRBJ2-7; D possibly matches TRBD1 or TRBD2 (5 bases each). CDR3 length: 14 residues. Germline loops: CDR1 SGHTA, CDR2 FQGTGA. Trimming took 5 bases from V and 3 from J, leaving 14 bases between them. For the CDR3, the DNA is TGTGCCAGCAGCCCCCGGGACCCCCTCTACGAGCAGTACTTC. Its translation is CASSPRDPLYEQYF.

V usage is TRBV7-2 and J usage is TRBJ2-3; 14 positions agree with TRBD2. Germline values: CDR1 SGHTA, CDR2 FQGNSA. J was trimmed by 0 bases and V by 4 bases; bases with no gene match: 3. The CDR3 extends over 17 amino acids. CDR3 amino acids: CASSSRLAGGSTDTQYF. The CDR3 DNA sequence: TGTGCCAGCAGCTCCAGACTAGCGGGAGGGAGCACAGATACGCAGTATTTT.

CDR3 sequence (DNA): TGTGCCAGCAGTCAACTAGCGGGAGGTCGGAATACGCAGTATTTT. This encodes CASSQLAGGRNTQYF. The chain uses TRBV7-9 and TRBJ2-3; 12 bases agree with TRBD2. The trim removed 6 bases at V and 7 bases at J, leaving 8 bases unmatched. The CDR3 is made up of 15 amino acids. Germline V gives CDR1 SEHNR, CDR2 FQNEAQ (reference sequence).

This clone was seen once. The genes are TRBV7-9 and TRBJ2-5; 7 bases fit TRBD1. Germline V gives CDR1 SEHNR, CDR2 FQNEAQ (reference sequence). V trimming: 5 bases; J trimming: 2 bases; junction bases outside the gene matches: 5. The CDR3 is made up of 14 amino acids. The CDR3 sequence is CASSRTRGQETQYF. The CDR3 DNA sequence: TGTGCCAGCAGCCGAACCAGGGGGCAAGAGACCCAGTACTTC.

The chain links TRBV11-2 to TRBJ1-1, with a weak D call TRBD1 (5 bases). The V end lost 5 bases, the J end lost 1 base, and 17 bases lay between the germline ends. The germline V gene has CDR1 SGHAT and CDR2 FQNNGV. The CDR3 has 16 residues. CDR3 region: CASSPLGWGENTEAFF. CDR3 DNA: TGTGCCAGCAGCCCCTTAGGCTGGGGCGAGAACACTGAAGCTTTCTTT.

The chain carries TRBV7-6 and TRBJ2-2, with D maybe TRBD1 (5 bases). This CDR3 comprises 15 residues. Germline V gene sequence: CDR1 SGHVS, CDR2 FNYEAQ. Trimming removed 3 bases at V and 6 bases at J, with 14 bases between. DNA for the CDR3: TGTGCCAGCAGCTTTTCAGGGTCCGAGGCCGGGGAGCTGTTTTTT. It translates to CASSFSGSEAGELFF. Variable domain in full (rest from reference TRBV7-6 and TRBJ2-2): GAGVSQSPRYKVTKRGQDVALRCDPISGHVSLYWYRQALGQGPEFLTYFNYEAQQDKSGLPNDRFSAERPEGSISTLTIQRTEQRDSAMYRCASSFSGSEAGELFFGEGSRLTVL.

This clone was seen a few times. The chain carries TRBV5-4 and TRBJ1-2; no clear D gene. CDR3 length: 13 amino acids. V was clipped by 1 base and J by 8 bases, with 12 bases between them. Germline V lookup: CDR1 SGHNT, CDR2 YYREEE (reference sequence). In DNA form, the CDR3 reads TGTGCCAGCAGCTTGCTCCATACGCAAGGCTACACCTTC. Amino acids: CASSLLHTQGYTF.

CDR3 sequence reads: CASSRGSSYEQYF. The CDR3, as DNA: TGTGCCAGCAGCAGGGGGAGCTCCTACGAGCAGTACTTC. The chain carries TRBV25-1 and TRBJ2-7; 7 nucleotides match TRBD1. Germline V gene sequence: CDR1 MGHDK, CDR2 SYGVNS. This CDR3 is 13 amino acids long. V lost 6 bases, J lost 0 bases, and 2 bases stayed unmatched.